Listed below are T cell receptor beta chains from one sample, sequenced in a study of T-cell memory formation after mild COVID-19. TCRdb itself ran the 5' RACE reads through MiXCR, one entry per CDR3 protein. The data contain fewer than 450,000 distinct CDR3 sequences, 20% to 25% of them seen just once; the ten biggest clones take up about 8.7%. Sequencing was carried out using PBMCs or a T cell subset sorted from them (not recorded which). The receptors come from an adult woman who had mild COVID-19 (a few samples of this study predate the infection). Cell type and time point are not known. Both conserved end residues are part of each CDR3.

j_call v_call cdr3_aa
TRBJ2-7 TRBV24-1 CATSQLAGGRYEQYF
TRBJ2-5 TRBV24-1 CATSDLQFGETQYF
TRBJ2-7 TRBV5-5 CASSFLLPYEQYF
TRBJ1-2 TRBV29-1 CSPWDRSYGYTF
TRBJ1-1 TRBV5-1 CASSLWQGTEAFF
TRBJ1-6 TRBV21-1 CASSTDRGRSYNSPLHF
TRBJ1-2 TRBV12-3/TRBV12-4 CASSLADSSYGYTF
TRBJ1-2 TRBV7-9 CASSLSGGSNYGYTF
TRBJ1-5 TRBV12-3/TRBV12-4 CASMGMAYNQPQHF
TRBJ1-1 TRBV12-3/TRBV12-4 CASILAGWAATEAFF
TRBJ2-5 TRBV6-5 CASSYSVSGIQYF
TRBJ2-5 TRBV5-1 CASSLALAGGPSISGETQYF
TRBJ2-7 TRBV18 CASSQVLQETNEQYF
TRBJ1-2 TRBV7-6 CASGGNYGYTF
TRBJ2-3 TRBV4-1 CASSQGLAGGVHTQYF
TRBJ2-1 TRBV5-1 CASSPSSYNEQFF
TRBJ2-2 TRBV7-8 CAFTGVRTGELFF
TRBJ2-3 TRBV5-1 CASGDSNTDTQYF
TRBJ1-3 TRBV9 CASSVVRDSGNTIYF
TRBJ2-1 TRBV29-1 CSIGQGDHNEQFF
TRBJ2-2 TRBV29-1 CSVLGLVDGELFF
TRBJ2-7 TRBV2 CASSELAGVYEQYF
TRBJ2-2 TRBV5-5 CASSWGTAGELFF
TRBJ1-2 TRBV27 CASSPGINYGYTF
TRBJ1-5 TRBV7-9 CASNQGPGPQHF
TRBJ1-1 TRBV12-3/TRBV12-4 CASSLESVARTLYSNTEAFF
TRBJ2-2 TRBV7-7 CASSFDPGGGELFF
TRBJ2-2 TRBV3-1 CASSHWGTGPNTGELFF
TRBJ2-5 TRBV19 CASSTGPFQETQYF
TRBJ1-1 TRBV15 CATRYGMRNTEAFF
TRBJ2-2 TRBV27 CASSWTGVNTGELFF
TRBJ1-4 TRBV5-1 CASSPRGYGNEKLFF
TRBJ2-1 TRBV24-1 CATSDLKSGGLINEQFF
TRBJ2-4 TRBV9 CASSVGQGRVQYF
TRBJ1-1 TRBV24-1 CATRKAGTLEAFF
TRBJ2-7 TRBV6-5 CASSAVGTSIYEQYF